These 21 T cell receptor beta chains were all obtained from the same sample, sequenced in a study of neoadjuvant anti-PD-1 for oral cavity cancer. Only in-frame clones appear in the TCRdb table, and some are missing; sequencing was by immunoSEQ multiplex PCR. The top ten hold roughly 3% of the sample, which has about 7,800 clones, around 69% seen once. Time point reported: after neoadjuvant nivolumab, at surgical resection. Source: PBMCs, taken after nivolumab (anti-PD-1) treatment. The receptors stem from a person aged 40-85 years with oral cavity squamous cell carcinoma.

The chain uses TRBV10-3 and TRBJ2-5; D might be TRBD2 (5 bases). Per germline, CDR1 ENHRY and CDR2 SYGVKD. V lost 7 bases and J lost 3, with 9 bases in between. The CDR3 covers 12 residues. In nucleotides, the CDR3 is TGTGCCATCAAGGCCGGGGAAGAGACCCAGTACTTC. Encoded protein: CAIKAGEETQYF.

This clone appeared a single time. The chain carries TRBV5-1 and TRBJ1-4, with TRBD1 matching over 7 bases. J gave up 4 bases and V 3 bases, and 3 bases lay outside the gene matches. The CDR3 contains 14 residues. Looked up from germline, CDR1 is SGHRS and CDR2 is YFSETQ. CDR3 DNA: TGCGCCAGCAGCTCCCGGGACAGTAATGAAAAACTGTTTTTT. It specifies CASSSRDSNEKLFF.

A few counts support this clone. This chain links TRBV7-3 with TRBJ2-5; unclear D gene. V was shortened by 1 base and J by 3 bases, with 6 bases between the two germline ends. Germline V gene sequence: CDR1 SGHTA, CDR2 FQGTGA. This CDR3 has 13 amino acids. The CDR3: CASSLMGKETQYF. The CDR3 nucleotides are TGTGCCAGCAGCTTAATGGGGAAAGAGACCCAGTACTTC.

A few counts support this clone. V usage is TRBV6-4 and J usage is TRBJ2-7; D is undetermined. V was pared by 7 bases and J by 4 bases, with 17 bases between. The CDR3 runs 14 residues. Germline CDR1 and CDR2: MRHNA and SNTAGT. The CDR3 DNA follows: TGTGCCAGCACCTACCGGCAGCCCCTTTACGAGCAGTACTTC. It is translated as CASTYRQPLYEQYF.

The CDR3: CASSQLFGAAYEQYF. Written as DNA, the CDR3 is TGCGCCAGCAGCCAACTATTCGGGGCTGCCTACGAGCAGTACTTC. The chain joins TRBV4-3 to TRBJ2-7, with D perhaps matching TRBD1 or TRBD2 (5 bases each). V was clipped by 2 bases and J by 2 bases, with 13 bases between them. This CDR3 is 15 amino acids long. Germline CDR1 is LGHNA and CDR2 is YSLEER.

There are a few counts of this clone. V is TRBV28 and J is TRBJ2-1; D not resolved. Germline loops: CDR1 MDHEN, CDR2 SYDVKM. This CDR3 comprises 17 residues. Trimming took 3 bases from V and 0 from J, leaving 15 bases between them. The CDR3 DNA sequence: TGTGCCAGCAGTTTCCCACTTGACGGAAGCTCCTACAATGAGCAGTTCTTC. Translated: CASSFPLDGSSYNEQFF. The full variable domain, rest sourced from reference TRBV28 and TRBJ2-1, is DVKVTQSSRYLVKRTGEKVFLECVQDMDHENMFWYRQDPGLGLRLIYFSYDVKMKEKGDIPEGYSVSREKKERFSLILESASTNQTSMYLCASSFPLDGSSYNEQFFGPGTRLTVL.

The CDR3 nucleotides read TGTGCCAGCAAAGCCCGCTATGGCTACACCTTC. Encoded protein: CASKARYGYTF. This rearrangement joins TRBV6-1 to TRBJ1-2; no clear D gene. Germline CDR1 MNHNS, CDR2 SASEGT. This CDR3 comprises 11 residues. Trimming left V 7 bases short and J 4 bases short, with 7 bases between.

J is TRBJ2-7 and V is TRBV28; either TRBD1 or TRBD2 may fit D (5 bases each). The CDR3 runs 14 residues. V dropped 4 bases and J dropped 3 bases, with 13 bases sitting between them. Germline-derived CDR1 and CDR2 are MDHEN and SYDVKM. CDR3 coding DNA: TGTGCCAGCAGTTCCCCTTGGGGGAGCTACGAGCAGTACTTC. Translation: CASSSPWGSYEQYF. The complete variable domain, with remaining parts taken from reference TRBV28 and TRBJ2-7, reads DVKVTQSSRYLVKRTGEKVFLECVQDMDHENMFWYRQDPGLGLRLIYFSYDVKMKEKGDIPEGYSVSREKKERFSLILESASTNQTSMYLCASSSPWGSYEQYFGPGTRLTVT.

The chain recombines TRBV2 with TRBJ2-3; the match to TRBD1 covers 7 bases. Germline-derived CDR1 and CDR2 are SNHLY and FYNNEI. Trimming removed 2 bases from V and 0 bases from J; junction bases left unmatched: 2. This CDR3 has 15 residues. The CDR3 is CASSEPTGSTDTQYF. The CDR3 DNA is TGTGCCAGCAGTGAACCGACAGGGAGCACAGATACGCAGTATTTT.

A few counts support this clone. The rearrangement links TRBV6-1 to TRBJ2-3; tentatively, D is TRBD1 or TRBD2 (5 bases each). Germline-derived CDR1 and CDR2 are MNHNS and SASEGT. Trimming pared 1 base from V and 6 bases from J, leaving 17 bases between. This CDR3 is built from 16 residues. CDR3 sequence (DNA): TGTGCCAGCAGTGAAGTGGGAGAGGGGTCAAGGGATACGCAGTATTTT. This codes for CASSEVGEGSRDTQYF.

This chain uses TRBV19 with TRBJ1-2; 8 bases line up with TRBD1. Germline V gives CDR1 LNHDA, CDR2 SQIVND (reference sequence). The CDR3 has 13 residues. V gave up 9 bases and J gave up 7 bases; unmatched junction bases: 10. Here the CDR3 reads CASQLGRGLGYTF. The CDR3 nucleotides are TGTGCCAGCCAACTGGGCAGGGGGCTTGGCTACACCTTC.

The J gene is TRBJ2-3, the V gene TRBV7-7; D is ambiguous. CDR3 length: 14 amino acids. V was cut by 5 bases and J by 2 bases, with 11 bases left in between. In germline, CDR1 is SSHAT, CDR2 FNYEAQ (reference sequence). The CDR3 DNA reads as TGTGCCAGCAGCCCCTCGCGAGACACAGATACGCAGTATTTT. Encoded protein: CASSPSRDTDTQYF.

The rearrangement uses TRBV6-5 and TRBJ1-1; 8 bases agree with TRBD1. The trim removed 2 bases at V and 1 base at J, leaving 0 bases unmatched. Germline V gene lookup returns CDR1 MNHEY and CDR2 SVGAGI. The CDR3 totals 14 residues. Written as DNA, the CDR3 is TGTGCCAGCAGTTACGACAGGGGGAACACTGAAGCTTTCTTT. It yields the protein CASSYDRGNTEAFF.

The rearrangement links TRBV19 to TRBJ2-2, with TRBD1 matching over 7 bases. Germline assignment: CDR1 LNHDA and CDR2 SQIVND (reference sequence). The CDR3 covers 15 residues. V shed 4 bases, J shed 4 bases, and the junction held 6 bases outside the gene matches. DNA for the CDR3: TGTGCCAGTAGTACCGACAGGGTTGGCACCGGGGAGCTGTTTTTT. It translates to CASSTDRVGTGELFF.

The CDR3 here is CATKGAANTGELFF. The CDR3 DNA is TGTGCCACTAAAGGGGCAGCGAACACCGGGGAGCTGTTTTTT. The V and J genes are TRBV6-1 and TRBJ2-2; D may be TRBD1 (5 bases). CDR3 size: 14 residues. V was cut by 10 bases and J by 0 bases, with 12 bases left in between. From germline, CDR1 is MNHNS and CDR2 SASEGT.

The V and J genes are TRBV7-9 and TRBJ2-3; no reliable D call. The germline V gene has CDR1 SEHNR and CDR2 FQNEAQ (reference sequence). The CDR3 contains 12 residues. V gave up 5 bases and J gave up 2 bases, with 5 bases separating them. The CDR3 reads CASSPTTDTQYF. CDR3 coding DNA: TGTGCCAGCAGCCCGACCACAGATACGCAGTATTTT.

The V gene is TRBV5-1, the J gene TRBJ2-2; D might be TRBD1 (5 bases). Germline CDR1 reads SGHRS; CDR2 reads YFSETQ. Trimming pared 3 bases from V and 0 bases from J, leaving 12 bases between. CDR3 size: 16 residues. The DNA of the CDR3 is TGCGCCAGCAGCTCTAGACAGACTGCGAACACCGGGGAGCTGTTTTTT. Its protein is CASSSRQTANTGELFF.

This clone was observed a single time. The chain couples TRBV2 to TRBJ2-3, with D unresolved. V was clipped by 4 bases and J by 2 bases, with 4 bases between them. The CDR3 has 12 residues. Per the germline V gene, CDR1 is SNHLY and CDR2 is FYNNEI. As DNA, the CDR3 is TGTGCCAGCAGTGGGGACACAGATACGCAGTATTTT. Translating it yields CASSGDTDTQYF.

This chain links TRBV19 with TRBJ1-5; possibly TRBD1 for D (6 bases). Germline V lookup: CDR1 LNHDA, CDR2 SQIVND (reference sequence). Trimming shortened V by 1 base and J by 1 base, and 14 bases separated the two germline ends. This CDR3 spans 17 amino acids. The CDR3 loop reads CASSIAWGAISNQPQHF. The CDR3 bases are TGTGCCAGTAGTATAGCTTGGGGGGCGATAAGCAATCAGCCCCAGCATTTT. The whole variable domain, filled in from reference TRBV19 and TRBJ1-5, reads DGGITQSPKYLFRKEGQNVTLSCEQNLNHDAMYWYRQDPGQGLRLIYYSQIVNDFQKGDIAEGYSVSREKKESFPLTVTSAQKNPTAFYLCASSIAWGAISNQPQHFGDGTRLSIL.

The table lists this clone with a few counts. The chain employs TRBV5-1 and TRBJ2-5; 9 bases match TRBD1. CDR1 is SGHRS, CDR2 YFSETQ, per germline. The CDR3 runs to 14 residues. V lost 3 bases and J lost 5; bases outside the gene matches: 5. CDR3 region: CASSSGTGKETQYF. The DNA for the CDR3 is TGCGCCAGCAGCTCGGGGACAGGGAAGGAGACCCAGTACTTC. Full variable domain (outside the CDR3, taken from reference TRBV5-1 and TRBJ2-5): KAGVTQTPRYLIKTRGQQVTLSCSPISGHRSVSWYQQTPGQGLQFLFEYFSETQRNKGNFPGRFSGRQFSNSRSEMNVSTLELGDSALYLCASSSGTGKETQYFGPGTRLLVL.

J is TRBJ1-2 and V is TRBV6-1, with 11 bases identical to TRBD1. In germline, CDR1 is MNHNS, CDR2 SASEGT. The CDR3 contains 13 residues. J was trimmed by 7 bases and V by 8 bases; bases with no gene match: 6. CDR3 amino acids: CASLRTGGIGYTF. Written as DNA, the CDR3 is TGTGCCAGCTTACGGACAGGGGGCATTGGCTACACCTTC.